This T cell receptor beta chain emerged from a study of T cell clonotyping in hematopoietic cell transplantation. For the study at large: Recipients' pretransplant samples followed cytoreduction. Study results and limitations: After transplant, recipient diversity fell while pathologically expanded clonotypes grew through day 180.

Time point of the sample: recipient sample about 28 days before transplant, after cytoreduction. TCRdb's table, derived via immunoSEQ multiplex PCR, lists solely in-frame clones and lacks some. The repertoire holds approximately 44,000 clones, with around 84% as singletons. Germline V gene lookup returns CDR1 MNHGY and CDR2 SAAAGT. The CDR3 covers 16 residues. The V end lost 0 bases, the J end lost 8 bases, and 14 bases lay between the germline ends. This clone was found once. Its antigen is unidentified. The input for sequencing was peripheral blood mononuclear cells, taken before stem cell transplant. The TCR originated in a man aged 55 to 70 with acute myeloid leukemia. Some clones in this sample may be carry-over from other donors' samples. This chain uses TRBV6-8 with TRBJ1-6; a weak D match, TRBD1 (5 bases). In DNA form, the CDR3 reads TGTGCCAGCAGTTACTCGGGGACCGGTCGGTATTCACCCCTCCACTTT. Its protein is CASSYSGTGRYSPLHF.